This T cell receptor (beta chain) derives from a study of control samples from healthy donors and cancer patients. This clone was counted only a few times. Profiled with immunoSEQ multiplex PCR; TCRdb holds only in-frame clones, not every one. The table includes over 70,000 clones, less than 90% detected once. The germline CDR1 and CDR2 sequences are KGHSH and LQKENI. Trimming stripped 3 bases from V and 0 bases from J, with 15 bases between. CDR3 size: 18 residues. This receptor was taken from a woman in her forties or fifties with colorectal cancer. The chain uses TRBV18 and TRBJ2-6; no definite D call. The sample comprised PBMCs. DNA of the CDR3: TGTGCCAGCTCACCGGCAGTCGTAATCTCCTCTGGGGCCAACGTCCTGACTTTC. It translates to CASSPAVVISSGANVLTF.